These T cell receptor beta chains were read from a single sample in a study of blood T cell repertoires in COVID-19. The assay was immunoSEQ multiplex PCR, and TCRdb's table has in-frame clones only and misses some. This table has 170,000 or so clones, 70% to 90% appearing once. Sequencing used peripheral blood. Every receptor here comes from a man in his forties or fifties with active or convalescent COVID-19. CDR3s include the opening cysteine and the closing phenylalanine or tryptophan. A D gene is named only where the DNA matches it firmly. A clone size is listed for some rows: how often the clone was seen (once, few, many), or a class if it is expanded.

CDR3aa | CDR3nt | v_gene | d_gene | j_gene | len | abundance
CASSFRTEESAQHF | TGTGCCAGCAGCTTCCGGACAGAGGAATCAGCCCAGCATTTT | TRBV7-8 | - | TRBJ1-5 | 14 | -
CASSGQGFGHSPLHF | TGTGCCAGCAGCGGACAGGGGTTCGGGCATTCACCCCTCCACTTT | TRBV5-5 | TRBD1 | TRBJ1-6 | 15 | -
CASSPTGGPYGYTF | TGTGCCAGTAGTCCTACAGGGGGCCCCTATGGCTACACCTTC | TRBV19 | TRBD1 | TRBJ1-2 | 14 | -
CASSRQQSTEAFF | TGTGCCAGCAGCCGACAGCAAAGTACTGAAGCTTTCTTT | TRBV2 | - | TRBJ1-1 | 13 | -
CATGTANTGELFF | TGTGCCACCGGGACAGCGAACACCGGGGAGCTGTTTTTT | TRBV7-9 | TRBD1 | TRBJ2-2 | 13 | -
CASSQAGGPGGQFF | TGCGCCAGCAGCCAAGCGGGGGGGCCTGGAGGGCAGTTCTTC | TRBV4-1 | TRBD2 | TRBJ2-1 | 14 | -
CASRLRGDGDEQFF | TGTGCCAGCAGGCTCCGGGGGGATGGGGATGAGCAGTTCTTC | TRBV3-1/TRBV3-2 | TRBD2 | TRBJ2-1 | 14 | -
CASSSGGYQETQYF | TGTGCCAGCAGCTCAGGGGGCTACCAAGAGACCCAGTACTTC | TRBV11-1 | TRBD1 | TRBJ2-5 | 14 | -
CASTGRGQETQYF | TGTGCCAGCACGGGGCGGGGCCAAGAGACCCAGTACTTC | TRBV5-4 | - | TRBJ2-5 | 13 | -
CASSLGDRNEKLFF | TGCGCCAGCAGCTTGGGGGACAGAAATGAAAAACTGTTTTTT | TRBV5-1 | TRBD1 | TRBJ1-4 | 14 | -
CASSPTGSRASGYTF | TGTGCCAGCAGTCCAACAGGGTCAAGAGCCTCTGGCTACACCTTC | TRBV28 | - | TRBJ1-2 | 15 | -
CASSVTAGGSPLHF | TGTGCCAGCAGTGTAACCGCAGGGGGATCACCCCTCCACTTT | TRBV28 | TRBD1 | TRBJ1-6 | 14 | many
CASSPRLAARDEQFF | TGTGCCAGCAGCCCCCGACTAGCGGCTAGGGATGAGCAGTTCTTC | TRBV7-3 | TRBD2 | TRBJ2-1 | 15 | -
CAISESSGEGKLFF | TGTGCCATCAGTGAGTCGAGTGGGGAGGGGAAACTGTTTTTT | TRBV10-3 | - | TRBJ1-4 | 14 | -
CASSLEGGRPNTEAFF | TGTGCCAGCAGCTTGGAAGGGGGACGCCCGAACACTGAAGCTTTCTTT | TRBV7-3 | - | TRBJ1-1 | 16 | -
CATSRDRANQPQHF | TGTGCCACCAGCAGAGACAGGGCCAATCAGCCCCAGCATTTT | TRBV15 | - | TRBJ1-5 | 14 | -
CASNRGRDEQYF | TGTGCCAGTAACAGGGGGCGGGACGAGCAGTACTTC | TRBV7-8 | TRBD1 | TRBJ2-7 | 12 | -